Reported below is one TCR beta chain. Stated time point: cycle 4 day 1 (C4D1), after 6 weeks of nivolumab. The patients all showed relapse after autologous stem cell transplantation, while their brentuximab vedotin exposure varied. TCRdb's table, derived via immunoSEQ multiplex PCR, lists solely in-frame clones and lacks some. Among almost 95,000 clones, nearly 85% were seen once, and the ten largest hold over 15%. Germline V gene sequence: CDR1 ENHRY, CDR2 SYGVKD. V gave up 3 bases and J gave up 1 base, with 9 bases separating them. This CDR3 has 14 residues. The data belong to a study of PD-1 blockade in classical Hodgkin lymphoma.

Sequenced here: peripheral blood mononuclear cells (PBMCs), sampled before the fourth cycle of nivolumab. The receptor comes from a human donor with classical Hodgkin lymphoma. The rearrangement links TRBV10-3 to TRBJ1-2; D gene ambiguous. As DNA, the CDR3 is TGTGCCATCAGTGATACCCCTTTTAACTATGGCTACACCTTC. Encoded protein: CAISDTPFNYGYTF.